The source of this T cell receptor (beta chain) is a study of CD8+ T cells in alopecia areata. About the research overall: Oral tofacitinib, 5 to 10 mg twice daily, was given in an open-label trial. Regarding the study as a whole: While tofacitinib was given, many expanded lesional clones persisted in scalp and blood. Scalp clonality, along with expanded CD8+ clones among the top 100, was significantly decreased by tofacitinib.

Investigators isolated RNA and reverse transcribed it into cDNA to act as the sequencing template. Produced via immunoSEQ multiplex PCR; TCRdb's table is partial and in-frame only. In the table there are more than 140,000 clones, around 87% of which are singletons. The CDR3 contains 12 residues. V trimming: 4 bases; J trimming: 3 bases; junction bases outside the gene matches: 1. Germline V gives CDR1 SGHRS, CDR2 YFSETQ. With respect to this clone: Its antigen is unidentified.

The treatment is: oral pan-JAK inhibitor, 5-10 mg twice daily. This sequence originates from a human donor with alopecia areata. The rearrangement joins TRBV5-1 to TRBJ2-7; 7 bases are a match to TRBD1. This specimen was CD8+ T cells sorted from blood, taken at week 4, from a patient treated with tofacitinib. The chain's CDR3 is CASSTGDYEQYF. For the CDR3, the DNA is TGCGCCAGCAGCACAGGGGACTACGAGCAGTACTTC.